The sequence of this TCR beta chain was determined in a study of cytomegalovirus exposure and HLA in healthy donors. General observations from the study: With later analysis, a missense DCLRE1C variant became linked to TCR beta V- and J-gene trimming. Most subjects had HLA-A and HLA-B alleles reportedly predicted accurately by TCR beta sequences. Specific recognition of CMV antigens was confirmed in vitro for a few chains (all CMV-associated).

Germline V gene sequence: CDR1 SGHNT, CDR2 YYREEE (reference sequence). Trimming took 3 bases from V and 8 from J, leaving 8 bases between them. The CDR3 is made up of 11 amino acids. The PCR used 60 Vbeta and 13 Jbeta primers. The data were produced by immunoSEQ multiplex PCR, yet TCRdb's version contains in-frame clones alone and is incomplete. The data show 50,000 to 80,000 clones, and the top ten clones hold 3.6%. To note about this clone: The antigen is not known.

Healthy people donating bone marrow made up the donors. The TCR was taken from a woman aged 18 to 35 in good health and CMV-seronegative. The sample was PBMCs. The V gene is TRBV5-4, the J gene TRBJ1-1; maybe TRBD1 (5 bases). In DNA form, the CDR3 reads TGTGCCAGCAGCTCCCGGGGGGAAGCTTTCTTT. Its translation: CASSSRGEAFF.